This entry is about one T cell receptor (beta chain). This sample is drawn from a study of blood T cells in healthy people across ages. Germline CDR1 is DFQATT and CDR2 is SNEGSKA (reference sequence). The CDR3 spans 12 residues. Russia was home to the donors, healthy Caucasian individuals aged about 6 to 90. Then a second PCR, running roughly 7 to 12 cycles, was carried out with a sample-barcoded 5' primer and a J-beta primer mix. Using its own MiXCR run on the 5' RACE reads, TCRdb lists one record per CDR3 protein. Among more than 800,000 distinct CDR3 sequences listed, about 30% were seen once. The sequence was obtained from a woman over 75 in good health. The rearrangement joins TRBV20-1 to TRBJ2-3; no clear D gene. Sequencing was done on a sample of blood. This CDR3 reads CRAAIAPGTQYF. Written as DNA, the CDR3 is TGCAGGGCCGCGATTGCTCCAGGAACGCAGTATTTT.